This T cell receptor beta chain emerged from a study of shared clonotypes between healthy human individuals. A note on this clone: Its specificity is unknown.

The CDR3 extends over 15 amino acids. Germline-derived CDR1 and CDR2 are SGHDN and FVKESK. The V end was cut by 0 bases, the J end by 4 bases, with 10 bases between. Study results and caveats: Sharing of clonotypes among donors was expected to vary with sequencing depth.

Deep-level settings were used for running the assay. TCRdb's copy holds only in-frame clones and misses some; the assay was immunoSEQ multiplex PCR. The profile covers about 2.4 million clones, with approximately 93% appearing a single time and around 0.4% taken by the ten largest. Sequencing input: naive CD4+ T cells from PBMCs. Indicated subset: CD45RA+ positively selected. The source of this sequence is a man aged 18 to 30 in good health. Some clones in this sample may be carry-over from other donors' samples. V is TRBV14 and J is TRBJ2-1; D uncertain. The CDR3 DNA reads TGTGCCAGCAGCCAAGATCGTAGCTTGTACAATGAGCAGTTCTTC. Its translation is CASSQDRSLYNEQFF. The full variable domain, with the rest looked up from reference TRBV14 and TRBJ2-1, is EAGVTQFPSHSVIEKGQTVTLRCDPISGHDNLYWYRRVMGKEIKFLLHFVKESKQDESGMPNNRFLAERTGGTYSTLKVQPAELEDSGVYFCASSQDRSLYNEQFFGPGTRLTVL.